The 25 T cell receptor beta chains reported below all come from one sample, sequenced in a study of cytomegalovirus exposure and HLA in healthy donors. The data were produced by immunoSEQ multiplex PCR, yet TCRdb's version contains in-frame clones alone and is incomplete. The sample holds approximately 150,000 clones, about nine tenths seen once. The source material was PBMCs. These receptors originate from a man in his late teens or twenties in good health and CMV-seronegative.

The rearrangement joins TRBV2 to TRBJ2-3; 11 bases are shared with TRBD2. The CDR3 extends over 17 amino acids. Germline CDR1 is SNHLY and CDR2 is FYNNEI. Trimming cost V 4 bases and J 5 bases; bases outside gene matches: 11. The CDR3 reads CASSAAIAGGPGDTQYF. The CDR3 coding sequence is TGTGCCAGCAGTGCCGCTATAGCGGGAGGGCCGGGAGATACGCAGTATTTT.

V gene TRBV6-1 combines with J gene TRBJ1-1; TRBD1 might be the D (5 bases). Germline V gene sequence: CDR1 MNHNS, CDR2 SASEGT. V was cut by 2 bases and J by 3 bases, with 10 bases left in between. There are 14 residues in the CDR3. DNA of the CDR3: TGTGCCAGCAGTGAATGGGGGGGGGACACTGAAGCTTTCTTT. This codes for CASSEWGGDTEAFF.

The chain carries TRBV7-2 and TRBJ2-7; 7 positions agree with TRBD2. J was trimmed by 4 bases and V by 4 bases; bases with no gene match: 4. This CDR3 comprises 13 residues. From germline, CDR1 is SGHTA and CDR2 FQGNSA. The CDR3 reads CASSSSGLYEQYF. CDR3 bases: TGTGCCAGCAGCTCTAGCGGTCTATACGAGCAGTACTTC.

This chain uses TRBV9 with TRBJ2-2, with TRBD2 matching 9 bases. V lost 2 bases to trimming and J lost 3 bases; unmatched junction nucleotides: 5. The CDR3 extends over 16 amino acids. CDR1 is SGDLS and CDR2 is YYNGEE in the germline V gene. CDR3: CASSVPSGIYTGELFF. For the CDR3, the DNA is TGTGCCAGCAGCGTTCCTAGCGGGATTTACACCGGGGAGCTGTTTTTT.

V is TRBV7-8 and J is TRBJ2-7, with 8 bases that match TRBD1. The germline V gene has CDR1 SGHVS and CDR2 FQNEAQ. V gave up 8 bases and J gave up 2 bases; unmatched junction bases: 11. The CDR3 covers 15 residues. The CDR3: CASDEGRGLTYEQYF. CDR3 nucleotides: TGTGCCAGCGATGAGGGCAGGGGGCTGACCTACGAGCAGTACTTC.

The rearrangement links TRBV5-4 to TRBJ2-3; D is possibly TRBD2 (5 bases). Trimming shortened V by 4 bases and J by 1 base, and 13 bases separated the two germline ends. Germline-derived CDR1 and CDR2 are SGHNT and YYREEE (reference sequence). The CDR3 loop spans 15 amino acids. The CDR3 protein is CASSIGVSGTDTQYF. The CDR3 DNA reads TGTGCCAGCAGCATCGGGGTTAGTGGCACAGATACGCAGTATTTT.

The chain couples TRBV23-1 to TRBJ2-1, with TRBD1 matching 9 bases. TRBV23-1 is an ORF, and what it does is uncertain. V gave up 3 bases and J gave up 6 bases; unmatched junction bases: 15. This CDR3 is built from 18 residues. The CDR3 coding sequence is TGCGCCAGCAGTCATTTCACCGGGACAGGGTGTGGTTGCAATGAGCAGTTCTTC. Protein sequence: CASSHFTGTGCGCNEQFF.

The J gene is TRBJ1-4, the V gene TRBV28; TRBD1 matches 9 bases. The CDR3 has 14 amino acids. V lost 6 bases and J lost 7; bases outside the gene matches: 6. In germline, CDR1 is MDHEN, CDR2 SYDVKM. The CDR3 loop is CASSRTGVVEKLFF. For the CDR3, the DNA is TGTGCCAGCAGCCGGACAGGGGTTGTTGAAAAACTGTTTTTT.

The chain employs TRBV7-9 and TRBJ2-5; 10 bases map to TRBD2. The CDR3 has 17 amino acids. CDR1 and CDR2 (germline): SEHNR, FQNEAQ (reference sequence). V lost 4 bases, J lost 5 bases, and 13 bases stayed unmatched. CDR3 sequence reads: CASSSSIPGLAIETQYF. The CDR3 DNA is TGTGCCAGCAGCTCTTCAATTCCGGGACTAGCGATTGAGACCCAGTACTTC.

The CDR3 sequence is CASSVQNTEAFF. CDR3 sequence (DNA): TGTGCCAGCAGTGTACAGAACACTGAAGCTTTCTTT. The chain joins TRBV2 to TRBJ1-1; D gene ambiguous. Germline CDR1 SNHLY, CDR2 FYNNEI. The V end was cut by 4 bases, the J end by 1 base, with 4 bases between. The length of the CDR3 is 12 residues.

This chain uses TRBV19 with TRBJ1-1; possibly TRBD1 for D (5 bases). The CDR3 is 16 amino acids. Trimming took off 3 bases at V and 4 bases at J, with 18 bases between the two ends. Germline-derived CDR1 and CDR2 are LNHDA and SQIVND (reference sequence). The CDR3 is CASSMLSGPLGTEAFF. DNA of the CDR3: TGTGCCAGTAGTATGCTTTCAGGGCCCCTTGGCACTGAAGCTTTCTTT.

The chain employs TRBV6-1 and TRBJ1-2; tentative D call: TRBD1 (6 bases). V dropped 1 base and J dropped 8 bases, with 14 bases sitting between them. From germline, CDR1 is MNHNS and CDR2 SASEGT. CDR3 length: 14 amino acids. The CDR3 bases are TGTGCCAGCAGTGAAGTGAGGGGGGGCTGGGGCTACACCTTC. Amino acids: CASSEVRGGWGYTF.

The rearrangement joins TRBV5-4 to TRBJ2-2, with 12 bases matching TRBD2. Germline-derived CDR1 and CDR2 are SGHNT and YYREEE (reference sequence). The CDR3 runs 17 residues. With V trimmed by 1 base and J by 2 bases, 3 bases remained unmatched. In DNA, the CDR3 is TGTGCCAGCAGCTTGCTAGCGGGGGGGCCTAACACCGGGGAGCTGTTTTTT. This codes for CASSLLAGGPNTGELFF.

V gene TRBV6-5 combines with J gene TRBJ2-7; D is unclear. Per the germline V gene, CDR1 is MNHEY and CDR2 is SVGAGI. This CDR3 has 10 residues. With 8 bases removed from V and 7 bases from J, the gap between germline ends came to 9 bases. The CDR3 DNA sequence: TGTGCCAGCGTTCGACAAGAGCAGTACTTC. Amino acids: CASVRQEQYF.

V gene TRBV2 combines with J gene TRBJ2-1; 9 bases fit TRBD1. The CDR3 runs to 19 residues. Per germline, CDR1 SNHLY and CDR2 FYNNEI. Losses at the gene ends were 5 bases for V and 5 bases for J; bases not matched to a gene: 19. The chain's CDR3 is CASSTGGSVMLWDNNEQFF. The CDR3 DNA sequence: TGTGCCAGCAGTACAGGGGGCTCCGTTATGTTATGGGACAACAATGAGCAGTTCTTC.

The rearrangement links TRBV6-6 to TRBJ1-1; D is unclear. The V end lost 9 bases, the J end lost 0 bases, and 8 bases lay between the germline ends. This CDR3 spans 12 amino acids. From germline, CDR1 is MNHNY and CDR2 SVGAGI (reference sequence). CDR3 sequence reads: CASSQVNTEAFF. Written as DNA, the CDR3 is TGTGCCAGTAGTCAGGTGAACACTGAAGCTTTCTTT.

The chain couples TRBV10-3 to TRBJ2-5; 10 bases are shared with TRBD2. The CDR3 runs to 20 residues. The V gene's germline CDR1 is ENHRY and CDR2 SYGVKD. The J segment lost 0 bases and the V segment lost 2 bases, leaving 15 bases of the junction unmatched. The CDR3 loop reads CAISESAASGSLGNQETQYF. The DNA for the CDR3 is TGTGCCATCAGTGAGAGCGCGGCTAGCGGGAGTCTGGGGAACCAAGAGACCCAGTACTTC.

The chain is built from TRBV30 and TRBJ1-5, with D unresolved. In germline, CDR1 is GTSNPN, CDR2 SVGIG (reference sequence). The V end lost 6 bases, the J end lost 7 bases, and 16 bases lay between the germline ends. The CDR3 length is 13 residues. The CDR3 nucleotides are TGTGCCTGCTCGGGGTCGCTTCGGCAGCCCCAGCATTTT. Its protein is CACSGSLRQPQHF.

The chain joins TRBV30 to TRBJ1-4, with TRBD1 identical over 7 bases. With 1 base clipped from V and 5 bases from J, the junction kept 13 bases outside the gene matches. The CDR3 sequence is 17 residues long. Germline V lookup: CDR1 GTSNPN, CDR2 SVGIG (reference sequence). CDR3 sequence: CAWSAKFGDRENEKLFF. CDR3 sequence (DNA): TGTGCCTGGAGTGCTAAGTTTGGTGACAGGGAGAATGAAAAACTGTTTTTT.

J is TRBJ1-5 and V is TRBV11-2, with a tentative D call TRBD1 (6 bases). The CDR3 sequence is 14 residues long. V shed 5 bases and J shed 2 bases, with 10 bases lying between them. CDR1 and CDR2 from the germline V gene are SGHAT and FQNNGV. The CDR3 DNA sequence: TGTGCCAGCAGCCTCAGGGGCGGCAATCAGCCCCAGCATTTT. Protein sequence: CASSLRGGNQPQHF.

This sequence joins TRBV6-1 and TRBJ1-1; 8 bases line up with TRBD1. Unmatched junction bases numbered 5, after V lost 7 bases and J lost 4 bases. CDR3 length equals 13 residues. Germline V gene data show CDR1 as MNHNS and CDR2 as SASEGT. The DNA of the CDR3 is TGTGCCAGCACAGGACAGGGAGGCACTGAAGCTTTCTTT. Translating it yields CASTGQGGTEAFF.

This chain connects TRBV25-1 to TRBJ2-4; 7 bases are a match to TRBD1. The length of the CDR3 is 14 residues. Losses at the gene ends were 3 bases for V and 6 bases for J; bases not matched to a gene: 5. Germline V gene sequence: CDR1 MGHDK, CDR2 SYGVNS. The CDR3 here is CASSEGDSRNIQYF. DNA of the CDR3: TGTGCCAGCAGTGAGGGGGACAGCCGAAACATTCAGTACTTC.

CDR3 DNA sequence: TGTGCCAGCAGCCAAGAACTAGCCTCCTACAATGAGCAGTTCTTC. As protein: CASSQELASYNEQFF. The chain carries TRBV4-2 and TRBJ2-1; TRBD2 is a possible D gene (6 bases). The CDR3 has 15 amino acids. Trimming took off 0 bases at V and 0 bases at J, with 6 bases between the two ends. CDR1 is LGHNA, CDR2 YNFKEQ, per germline.

The rearrangement joins TRBV7-2 to TRBJ1-2; TRBD1 aligns across 8 bases. Germline assignment: CDR1 SGHTA and CDR2 FQGNSA. CDR3 length: 16 amino acids. Unmatched junction bases numbered 7, after V lost 0 bases and J lost 4 bases. In DNA, the CDR3 is TGTGCCAGCAGCTTAGCGTTCCAGGGGGCTATCTATGGCTACACCTTC. This codes for CASSLAFQGAIYGYTF.

As regards this clone: Germline is not matched at one junction end, which may reflect a read error. This chain links TRBV5-5 with TRBJ2-1, with D possibly TRBD2 on 6 matching bases. The CDR3 is 12 amino acids. Looked up from germline, CDR1 is SGHKS and CDR2 is YYEKEE (reference sequence). The CDR3 region is CASSSWAGPSLF. Here the CDR3 DNA reads TGTGCCAGCAGCTCCTGGGCGGGACCCAGCCTCTTC. Full variable domain (missing parts from reference TRBV5-5 and TRBJ2-1): DAGVTQSPTHLIKTRGQQVTLRCSPISGHKSVSWYQQVLGQGPQFIFQYYEKEERGRGNFPDRFSARQFPNYSSELNVNALLLGDSALYLCASSSWAGPSLFGPGTRLTVL.